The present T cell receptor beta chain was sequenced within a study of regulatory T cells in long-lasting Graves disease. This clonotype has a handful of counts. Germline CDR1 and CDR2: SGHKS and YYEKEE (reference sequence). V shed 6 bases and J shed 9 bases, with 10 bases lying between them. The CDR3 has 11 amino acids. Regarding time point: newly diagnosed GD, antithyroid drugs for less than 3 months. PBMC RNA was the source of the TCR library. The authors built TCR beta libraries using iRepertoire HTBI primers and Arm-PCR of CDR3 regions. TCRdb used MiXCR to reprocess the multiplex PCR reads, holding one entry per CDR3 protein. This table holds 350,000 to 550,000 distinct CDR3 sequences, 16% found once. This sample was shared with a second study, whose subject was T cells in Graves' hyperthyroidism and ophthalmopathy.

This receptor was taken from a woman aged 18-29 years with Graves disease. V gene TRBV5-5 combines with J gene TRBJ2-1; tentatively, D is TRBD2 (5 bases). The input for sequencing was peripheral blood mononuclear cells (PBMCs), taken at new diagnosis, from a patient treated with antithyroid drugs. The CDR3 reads CASIVRGEQFF. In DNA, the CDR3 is TGTGCCAGCATCGTCCGGGGTGAGCAGTTCTTC.